This T cell receptor (beta chain) came from a study of regulatory T cells in long-lasting Graves disease. Concerning this clonotype itself: Its antigen is unknown.

Indicated time point: persistent/refractory GD, antithyroid drugs over 5 years with positive TRAb. Following extraction of RNA from PBMCs, that RNA was used to make the TCR library. Building the TCR beta libraries relied on iRepertoire HTBI primers, and CDR3 regions underwent Arm-PCR. Per the study methods: Detected in the samples were about 60 TRBV and approximately 14 TRBJ segments. TCRdb re-called the multiplex PCR reads through MiXCR, storing one row per CDR3 protein. These V and J calls derive from TCRdb rather than the authors' analysis. The sample has 650,000 to 700,000 distinct CDR3 sequences; 30% are singletons. Study-wide results and caveats: TCR diversity in persistent Graves' patients was below that of newly diagnosed ones. Peripheral blood alone, not thyroid tissue, underwent study.

Deletions cut 3 bases from V and 12 bases from J, with 14 bases between. Germline V gene lookup returns CDR1 LNHDA and CDR2 SQIVND (reference sequence). The CDR3 has 13 amino acids. The rearrangement joins TRBV19 to TRBJ1-4; the D gene is possibly TRBD1 (5 bases). The material was peripheral blood mononuclear cells (PBMCs), obtained when the disease was refractory, from a patient treated with antithyroid drugs. This TCR was recovered from a female donor with Graves disease. DNA of the CDR3: TGTGCCAGTAGTATCGGCAGGGCAAACGAACTGTTTTTT. This encodes CASSIGRANELFF.